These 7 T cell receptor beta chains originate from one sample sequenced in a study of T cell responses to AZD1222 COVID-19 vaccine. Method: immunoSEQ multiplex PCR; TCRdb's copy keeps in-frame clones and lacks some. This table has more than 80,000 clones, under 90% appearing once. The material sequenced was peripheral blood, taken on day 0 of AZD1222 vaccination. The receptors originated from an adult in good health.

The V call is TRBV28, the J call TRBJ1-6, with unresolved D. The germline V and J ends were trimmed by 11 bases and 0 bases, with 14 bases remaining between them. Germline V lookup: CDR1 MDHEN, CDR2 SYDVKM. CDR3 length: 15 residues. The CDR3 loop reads CAASGSSSYNSPLHF. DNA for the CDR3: TGTGCCGCCTCAGGCTCGAGCTCCTATAATTCACCCCTCCACTTT.

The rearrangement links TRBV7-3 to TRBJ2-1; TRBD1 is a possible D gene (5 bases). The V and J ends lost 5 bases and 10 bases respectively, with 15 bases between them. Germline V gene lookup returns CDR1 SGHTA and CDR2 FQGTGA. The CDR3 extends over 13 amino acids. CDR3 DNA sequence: TGTGCCAGCAGCCCTTCTCCCCGGACAGAGCAGTTCTTC. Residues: CASSPSPRTEQFF. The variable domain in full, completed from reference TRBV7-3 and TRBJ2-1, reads GAGVSQTPSNKVTEKGKYVELRCDPISGHTALYWYRQSLGQGPEFLIYFQGTGAADDSGLPNDRFFAVRPEGSVSTLKIQRTERGDSAVYLCASSPSPRTEQFFGPGTRLTVL.

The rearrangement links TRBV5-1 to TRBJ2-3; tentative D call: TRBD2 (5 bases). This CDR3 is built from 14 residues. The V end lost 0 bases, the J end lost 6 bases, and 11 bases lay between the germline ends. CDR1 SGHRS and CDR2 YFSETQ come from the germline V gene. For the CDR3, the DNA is TGCGCCAGCAGCTTGGTTAGCGTGGATGATACGCAGTATTTT. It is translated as CASSLVSVDDTQYF.

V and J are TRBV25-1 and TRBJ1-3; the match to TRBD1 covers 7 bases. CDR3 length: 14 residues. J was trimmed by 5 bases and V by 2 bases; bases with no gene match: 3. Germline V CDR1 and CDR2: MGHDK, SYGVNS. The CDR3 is CASSEGDSRNTIYF. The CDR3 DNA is TGTGCCAGCAGTGAAGGGGACAGCAGAAACACCATATATTTT.

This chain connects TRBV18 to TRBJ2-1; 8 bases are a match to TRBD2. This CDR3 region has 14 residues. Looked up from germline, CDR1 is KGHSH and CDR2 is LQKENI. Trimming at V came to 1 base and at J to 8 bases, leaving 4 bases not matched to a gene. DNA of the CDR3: TGTGCCAGCTCACCACGGGAAGCGGGAGATGAGCAGTTCTTC. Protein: CASSPREAGDEQFF.

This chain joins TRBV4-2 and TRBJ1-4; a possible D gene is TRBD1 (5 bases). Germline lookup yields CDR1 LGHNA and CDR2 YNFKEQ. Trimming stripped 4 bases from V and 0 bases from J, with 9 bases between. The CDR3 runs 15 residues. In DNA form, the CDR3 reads TGTGCCAGCAGCCCCGGGGGATCAACTAATGAAAAACTGTTTTTT. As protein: CASSPGGSTNEKLFF.

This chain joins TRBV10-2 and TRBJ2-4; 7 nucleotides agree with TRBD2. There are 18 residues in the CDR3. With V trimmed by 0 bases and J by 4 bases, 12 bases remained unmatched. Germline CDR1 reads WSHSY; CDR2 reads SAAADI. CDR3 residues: CASSESSGQRGLKNIQYF. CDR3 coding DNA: TGCGCCAGCAGTGAGTCGTCTGGCCAGCGGGGACTTAAAAACATTCAGTACTTC.